One and the same sample provided the 27 T cell receptor beta chains below, sequenced in a study of OX40 agonist ivuxolimab in advanced cancers. Some clones are missing from TCRdb's copy, which holds only in-frame ones; the method was immunoSEQ multiplex PCR. Of 19,000 or so clones in the sample, around four fifths were seen once. The sample consisted of CD4+ or CD8+ T cells sorted from blood, taken in a trial of the OX40 agonist ivuxolimab. The receptors derive from an adult with an advanced solid tumor such as melanoma, head and neck, liver or kidney cancer.

The CDR3 is CASSQASPGLAEYEQYF. CDR3 nucleotides: TGCGCCAGCAGCCAAGCTTCTCCGGGACTAGCGGAGTACGAGCAGTACTTC. V gene TRBV4-3 combines with J gene TRBJ2-5; 11 bases agree with TRBD2. The J call may be incorrect, as the DNA end agrees better with TRBJ2-7. CDR1 and CDR2 from the germline V gene are LGHNA and YSLEER. This CDR3 region has 17 residues.

This chain uses TRBV4-3 with TRBJ2-7; 11 bases align to TRBD2. CDR1 and CDR2 from the germline V gene are LGHNA and YSLEER. The CDR3 consists of 18 residues. Trimming at V came to 0 bases and at J to 2 bases, leaving 9 bases not matched to a gene. CDR3 loop: CASSQDVSTSGKAYEQYF. CDR3 DNA sequence: TGCGCCAGCAGCCAAGATGTCTCGACTAGCGGGAAAGCCTACGAGCAGTACTTC.

A remark on this clone: One junction end does not reproduce the germline sequence, and a read error may be involved. The rearrangement uses TRBV6-8 and TRBJ1-6; D possibly corresponds to TRBD1 (5 bases). Germline V gene lookup returns CDR1 MNHGY and CDR2 SAAAGT. This CDR3 region has 14 residues. The chain's CDR3 is CASSMQGYTSPLHF. The DNA of the CDR3 is TGTGCCAGCAGTATGCAGGGATATACTTCACCCCTCCACTTT.

The chain joins TRBV7-9 to TRBJ2-7; D call uncertain. The germline V and J ends were trimmed by 1 base and 3 bases, with 7 bases remaining between them. CDR3 length: 13 amino acids. CDR1 SEHNR and CDR2 FQNEAQ come from the germline V gene (reference sequence). CDR3: CASSLGGNYEQYF. The DNA for the CDR3 is TGTGCCAGCAGCTTAGGGGGAAACTACGAGCAGTACTTC.

The CDR3 loop is CAISGGTVAFDFSSYNEQFF. DNA of the CDR3: TGTGCCATCAGTGGGGGGACAGTTGCTTTCGATTTCAGCTCCTACAATGAGCAGTTCTTC. The V call is TRBV10-3, the J call TRBJ2-1; TRBD1 matches 7 bases. The germline CDR1 and CDR2 sequences are ENHRY and SYGVKD. The CDR3 length is 20 residues. J gave up 0 bases and V 4 bases, and 18 bases lay outside the gene matches.

This clone was picked up a small number of times. This sequence joins TRBV6-4 and TRBJ2-1; possible D gene TRBD1, 6 bases. This CDR3 has 15 amino acids. Trimming removed 2 bases from V and 4 bases from J, with 12 bases in between. Germline lookup yields CDR1 MRHNA and CDR2 SNTAGT. The CDR3 protein is CASSDHSQGYNEQFF. CDR3 coding DNA: TGTGCCAGCAGTGACCACTCACAGGGATACAATGAGCAGTTCTTC.

CDR3 in amino acids: CASSLEAGSTDTQYF. Written as DNA, the CDR3 is TGTGCCAGCAGCTTAGAGGCCGGTAGCACAGATACGCAGTATTTT. The chain has TRBV7-8 and TRBJ2-3; D is unresolved. The CDR3 extends over 15 amino acids. Trimming left V 1 base short and J 0 bases short, with 8 bases between. Germline lookup yields CDR1 SGHVS and CDR2 FQNEAQ.

This chain uses TRBV9 with TRBJ2-5, with D possibly TRBD1 on 5 matching bases. The J call may be faulty, since TRBJ2-7 better matches the DNA end. The CDR3 is made up of 13 amino acids. In germline, CDR1 is SGDLS, CDR2 YYNGEE. The DNA of the CDR3 is TGTGCCAGCAGCGTCGACAGTACCTACGAGCAGTACTTC. Its protein product is CASSVDSTYEQYF.

This chain uses TRBV4-3 with TRBJ2-7; 10 nucleotides line up with TRBD1. V was pared by 5 bases and J by 1 base, with 8 bases of the junction left unmatched. The CDR3 loop spans 16 amino acids. CDR1 and CDR2 (germline): LGHNA, YSLEER. The CDR3 here is CASSFSGTGESYEQYF. In nucleotides, the CDR3 is TGCGCCAGCAGCTTCTCCGGGACAGGGGAATCCTACGAGCAGTACTTC.

This clone turned up a few times. This chain uses TRBV6-8 with TRBJ1-5; D gene uncertain. The V end lost 8 bases, the J end lost 6 bases, and 17 bases lay between the germline ends. CDR1 and CDR2 from the germline V gene are MNHGY and SAAAGT. The CDR3 has 14 amino acids. CDR3 sequence reads: CASAPRVSGQPQHF. CDR3 sequence (DNA): TGTGCCAGCGCCCCCCGGGTTTCGGGTCAGCCCCAGCATTTT.

This chain uses TRBV27 with TRBJ1-1; the D gene is possibly TRBD1 (5 bases). The CDR3 is 11 amino acids. V lost 7 bases, J lost 6 bases, and 9 bases lay in between. Germline V CDR1 and CDR2: MNHEY, SMNVEV (reference sequence). The CDR3 DNA reads as TGTGCCAGCACCCTGGGGGCTGAAGCTTTCTTT. As protein: CASTLGAEAFF.

The rearrangement links TRBV5-4 to TRBJ1-4; 7 bases match TRBD1. V lost 0 bases and J lost 6; bases outside the gene matches: 2. CDR3 length: 14 amino acids. Germline V gene lookup returns CDR1 SGHNT and CDR2 YYREEE (reference sequence). CDR3 DNA sequence: TGTGCCAGCAGCTTGGGTCAGGGGGATGAAAAACTGTTTTTT. Translation gives CASSLGQGDEKLFF.

The genes are TRBV27 and TRBJ2-5; 8 bases are a match to TRBD2. The CDR3 has 17 amino acids. Germline V gene data show CDR1 as MNHEY and CDR2 as SMNVEV (reference sequence). V shed 2 bases and J 0 bases; nucleotides not matched to a gene: 8. The CDR3 DNA is TGTGCCAGCAGTTTAATGTTCCTAGCGGGCAACCAAGAGACCCAGTACTTC. It yields the protein CASSLMFLAGNQETQYF.

The chain couples TRBV4-3 to TRBJ2-7; D remains unclear. Between the trimmed V and J ends, which lost 0 bases and 6 bases, there was a span of 3 bases. Germline CDR1 and CDR2: LGHNA and YSLEER. The CDR3 runs to 11 residues. The CDR3: CASSQDAEQYF. CDR3 sequence (DNA): TGCGCCAGCAGCCAAGATGCCGAGCAGTACTTC.

This chain joins TRBV14 and TRBJ2-5; D possibly corresponds to TRBD1 (5 bases). Judging by the DNA end, TRBJ2-7 fits better; the J call may be wrong. There are 15 residues in the CDR3. Germline V CDR1 and CDR2: SGHDN, FVKESK. The CDR3 region is CASSQTDRLLYEQYF. CDR3 DNA: TGTGCCAGCAGCCAGACCGACAGACTGCTCTACGAGCAGTACTTC.

This clone was picked up one time. The chain uses TRBV30 and TRBJ1-3; no reliable D call. The CDR3 totals 20 residues. The V gene lost 1 base and the J gene lost 0 bases, with 25 bases spanning the gap. Looked up from germline, CDR1 is GTSNPN and CDR2 is SVGIG (reference sequence). The CDR3 bases are TGTGCCTGGAGTGGCATACTCCACCAGCTAGGCAAGTACTCTGGAAACACCATATATTTT. Translation gives CAWSGILHQLGKYSGNTIYF. The complete variable domain, with remaining parts taken from reference TRBV30 and TRBJ1-3, reads SQTIHQWPATLVQPVGSPLSLECTVEGTSNPNLYWYRQAAGRGLQLLFYSVGIGQISSEVPQNLSASRPQDRQFILSSKKLLLSDSGFYLCAWSGILHQLGKYSGNTIYFGEGSWLTVV.

The CDR3 region is CASSPEAGGGTDTQYF. CDR3 DNA: TGTGCCAGCTCCCCTGAAGCGGGGGGGGGCACAGATACGCAGTATTTT. The chain joins TRBV7-6 to TRBJ2-3; TRBD2 matches 10 bases. CDR1 SGHVS and CDR2 FNYEAQ come from the germline V gene. With V trimmed by 8 bases and J by 1 base, 9 bases remained unmatched. CDR3 size: 16 residues.

The V and J genes are TRBV11-1 and TRBJ2-4; weak D call: TRBD1 (6 bases). Germline CDR1 reads SGHAT; CDR2 reads FQDESV (reference sequence). The CDR3 sequence is 13 residues long. Trimming removed 3 bases at V and 5 bases at J, with 8 bases between. Here the CDR3 reads CASSFPGENIQYF. The DNA of the CDR3 is TGTGCCAGCAGCTTCCCAGGGGAAAACATTCAGTACTTC.

V is TRBV9 and J is TRBJ2-7; TRBD1 aligns across 9 bases. The V gene's germline CDR1 is SGDLS and CDR2 YYNGEE. The CDR3 is 13 residues long. The V and J ends lost 4 bases and 5 bases, in that order; junction bases with no gene match: 4. CDR3 region: CASSLGQGDEQYF. The CDR3 nucleotides are TGTGCCAGCAGCTTGGGACAGGGCGACGAGCAGTACTTC.

Note on this clone: A read error may account for a junction end that differs from germline. The J gene is TRBJ1-2, the V gene TRBV7-9; D is ambiguous. The CDR3 is made up of 8 amino acids. Germline CDR1 and CDR2: SEHNR and FQNEAQ (reference sequence). The CDR3 bases are TGTGCCAGCAGCTTAAACTTCTTC. Amino acid sequence: CASSLNFF.

The V and J genes are TRBV6-1 and TRBJ1-1, with D perhaps TRBD1 (6 bases). Trimming removed 6 bases at V and 2 bases at J, with 13 bases between. The CDR3 totals 14 residues. Germline-derived CDR1 and CDR2 are MNHNS and SASEGT. The CDR3 nucleotides are TGTGCCAGCAGGGGGTGGGGGGGCAACACTGAAGCTTTCTTT. Its protein product is CASRGWGGNTEAFF.

This sequence joins TRBV7-2 and TRBJ2-7; D is unresolved. The germline V gene encodes CDR1 SGHTA and CDR2 FQGNSA. This CDR3 comprises 15 residues. V lost 5 bases and J lost 0, with 14 bases in between. The CDR3 sequence is CASSATVLSSYEQYF. In DNA form, the CDR3 reads TGTGCCAGCAGCGCTACAGTTCTGAGCTCCTACGAGCAGTACTTC. Full variable domain (outside the CDR3, taken from reference TRBV7-2 and TRBJ2-7): GAGVSQSPSNKVTEKGKDVELRCDPISGHTALYWYRQSLGQGLEFLIYFQGNSAPDKSGLPSDRFSAERTGGSVSTLTIQRTQQEDSAVYLCASSATVLSSYEQYFGPGTRLTVT.

The gene calls are TRBV30 and TRBJ2-7; 7 positions match TRBD2. J gave up 2 bases and V 5 bases, and 6 bases lay outside the gene matches. This CDR3 spans 13 amino acids. CDR1 GTSNPN and CDR2 SVGIG come from the germline V gene (reference sequence). CDR3 protein: CAWAGTNPYEQYF. CDR3 nucleotide sequence: TGTGCCTGGGCCGGGACTAACCCCTACGAGCAGTACTTC.

The V gene is TRBV7-9, the J gene TRBJ1-1; D remains ambiguous. CDR3 length equals 14 residues. The germline V gene encodes CDR1 SEHNR and CDR2 FQNEAQ (reference sequence). Trimming stripped 3 bases from V and 0 bases from J, with 8 bases between. CDR3 in amino acids: CASSLGSLNTEAFF. In DNA form, the CDR3 reads TGTGCCAGCAGCTTGGGGTCCTTGAACACTGAAGCTTTCTTT.

The CDR3 DNA reads TGTGCCAGCAGTCCTGGCGCCCCAGCCAAAAACATTCAGTACTTC. Translated: CASSPGAPAKNIQYF. The chain recombines TRBV27 with TRBJ2-4; D remains unclear. Per germline, CDR1 MNHEY and CDR2 SMNVEV (reference sequence). V was pared by 5 bases and J by 0 bases, with 11 bases between. This CDR3 contains 15 residues.

This chain connects TRBV27 to TRBJ2-1; 10 nucleotides align to TRBD2. The junction had 5 bases not matched to a gene; V was cut back by 6 bases and J by 3 bases. The CDR3 extends over 15 amino acids. CDR1 is MNHEY, CDR2 SMNVEV, per germline (reference sequence). This chain's CDR3 is CASRPGLAVYNEQFF. The CDR3 coding sequence is TGTGCCAGCAGACCCGGACTAGCGGTCTACAATGAGCAGTTCTTC.

This clone is labeled as medium-sized. The chain has TRBV19 and TRBJ2-7, with a weak D call TRBD1 (5 bases). The germline CDR1 and CDR2 sequences are LNHDA and SQIVND (reference sequence). This CDR3 region has 13 residues. The V gene lost 6 bases and the J gene lost 3 bases, with 12 bases spanning the gap. CDR3 DNA: TGTGCCAGTAGCCCAGGACAAGACTACGAGCAGTACTTC. This encodes CASSPGQDYEQYF.